Reported below is one T cell receptor (beta chain). What it recognizes is unknown. The PCR ran on 60 Vbeta and 13 Jbeta primers. Assay: immunoSEQ multiplex PCR; the TCRdb copy retains only in-frame clones and omits some. The sample carries approximately 100,000 clones, approximately 85% recorded once. Unmatched junction bases numbered 5, after V lost 4 bases and J lost 5 bases. The CDR3 runs to 13 residues. The V gene's germline CDR1 is SGDLS and CDR2 YYNGEE. This sample is part of a study of cytomegalovirus exposure and HLA in healthy donors. Study at large: Some 85 million unique TCRs, all from HLA-typed donors, were included in an early release of the data. The Caucasian-associated ancestry cluster contained about 80% of the 398 genotyped donors.

Study-wide results and limits: Productive rates of about 90% or about 30% were seen for most TCR beta V segments in an earlier analysis. Sequence variants that were highly shared formed a cluster that was likely a sequencing artifact.

The chain uses TRBV9 and TRBJ2-7; 8 positions match TRBD1. Sample: PBMCs. This clonotype was sampled from a man aged 30 to 39 in good health and CMV-seronegative. As DNA, the CDR3 is TGTGCCAGCAGCTCGACAGGGGTGGACGAGCAGTACTTC. This codes for CASSSTGVDEQYF.